This TCR beta chain is drawn from a study of vaccination and CD4 T cells after COVID-19. About the study: Of the convalescent patients, who were SARS-CoV-2 positive by nasal swab PCR, about 10 had mild and one severe disease. Each participant underwent a two-dose regimen of either the BNT162b2 or the mRNA-1273 vaccine.

Of note for this clonotype: Its antigen remains unidentified.

Sequenced with the Oncomine TCR Beta short-read assay was DNA taken from cultured CD4+ T cells. TCRdb re-derived calls from the PCR reads in MiXCR, one entry per CDR3 protein. The repertoire holds some 4,300 distinct CDR3 sequences, roughly 20% seen once, with about 24% in the top ten. Indicated treatment: approximately 11-day PBMC culture with coronavirus spike peptide pools or control peptides (ViraFEST assay). Whole-study results and caveats: Investigators enrolled relatively few convalescent patients and included no early post-infection timepoints.

This CDR3 is built from 14 residues. Germline CDR1 is MNHNS and CDR2 is SASEGT. V shed 6 bases, J shed 3 bases, and the junction held 5 bases outside the gene matches. J is TRBJ2-7 and V is TRBV6-1; TRBD1 matches at 10 bases. The source is a human donor who had recovered from COVID-19. Sequenced: CD4+ T cells from blood, cultured in vitro. The CDR3 coding sequence is TGTGCCAGCAGCTCCCGGACAGGGGGCTACGAGCAGTACTTC. Translating it yields CASSSRTGGYEQYF.